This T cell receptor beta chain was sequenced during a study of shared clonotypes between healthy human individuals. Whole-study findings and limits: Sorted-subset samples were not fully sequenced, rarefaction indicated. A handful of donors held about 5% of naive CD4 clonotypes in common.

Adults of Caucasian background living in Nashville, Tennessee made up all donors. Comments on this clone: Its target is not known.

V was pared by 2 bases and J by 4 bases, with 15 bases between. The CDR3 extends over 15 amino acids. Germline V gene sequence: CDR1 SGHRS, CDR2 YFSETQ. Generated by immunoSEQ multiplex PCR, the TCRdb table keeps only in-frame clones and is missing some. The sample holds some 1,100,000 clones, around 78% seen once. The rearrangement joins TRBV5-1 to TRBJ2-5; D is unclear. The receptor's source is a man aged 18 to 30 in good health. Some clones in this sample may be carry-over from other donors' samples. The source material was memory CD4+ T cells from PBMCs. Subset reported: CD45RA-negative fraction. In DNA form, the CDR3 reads TGCGCCAGCAGCTTAACCGGATCCAACGTAGAGACCCAGTACTTC. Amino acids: CASSLTGSNVETQYF.